These 13 T cell receptor beta chains came from one sample sequenced in a study of beta chain features in type 1 diabetes. Expressed TCRB transcripts got sequenced, as all isolated RNA was reverse transcribed. Produced via immunoSEQ multiplex PCR; TCRdb's table is partial and in-frame only. The table has about 340,000 clones, roughly 14% seen once. Their antigens remain unidentified. Study-level results: Type 1 diabetes patients had moderately but significantly shorter TCRB CDR3s in all four CD4+ subsets.

Sample: naive CD4+ T cells from blood. Receptor source: a woman aged 18-35 years with type 1 diabetes.

This clone has just a few counts. This chain joins TRBV7-9 and TRBJ1-2, with D uncertain. The CDR3 loop spans 15 amino acids. Per the germline V gene, CDR1 is SEHNR and CDR2 is FQNEAQ (reference sequence). The germline V and J ends were trimmed by 1 base and 0 bases, with 9 bases remaining between them. CDR3 coding DNA: TGTGCCAGCAGCTTAGTTGCGGAAACTAACTATGGCTACACCTTC. Its protein product is CASSLVAETNYGYTF.

This clone was counted a few times. The rearrangement joins TRBV18 to TRBJ2-3; perhaps TRBD2 as D (6 bases). Trimming pared 2 bases from V and 7 bases from J, leaving 19 bases between. The CDR3 spans 16 residues. The germline V gene encodes CDR1 KGHSH and CDR2 LQKENI. CDR3 sequence: CASSPSLASDDYTQYF. Written as DNA, the CDR3 is TGTGCCAGCTCACCAAGTTTGGCTAGCGACGACTATACGCAGTATTTT.

This clone occurred a few times. V gene TRBV19 combines with J gene TRBJ2-3; TRBD2 agrees at 8 bases. The CDR3 sequence is 11 residues long. Looked up from germline, CDR1 is LNHDA and CDR2 is SQIVND (reference sequence). In DNA, the CDR3 is TGTGCAGCCCGGGAGGGGCATACGCAGTATTTT. Amino acids: CAAREGHTQYF.

The J gene is TRBJ2-1, the V gene TRBV23-1; 8 nucleotides agree with TRBD1. TRBV23-1 is treated as an ORF (open reading frame) with a function not yet certain. The CDR3 loop spans 14 amino acids. V was clipped by 6 bases and J by 9 bases; unmatched bases: 10. The CDR3 region has the DNA TGCGCCAGCAGACCTACTACAGGGGGTCCTGAGCAGTTCTTC. Its translation is CASRPTTGGPEQFF.

V gene TRBV15 combines with J gene TRBJ2-1, with a weak D call TRBD2 (6 bases). This CDR3 is built from 17 residues. V dropped 0 bases and J dropped 9 bases, with 21 bases sitting between them. Germline values: CDR1 LNHNV, CDR2 YYDKDF (reference sequence). The CDR3, as DNA: TGTGCCACCAGCAGAGACGGTATTGGGGGAGGTCGGGGTGAGCAGTTCTTC. Its protein product is CATSRDGIGGGRGEQFF.

The V call is TRBV9, the J call TRBJ2-3; D gene uncertain. Per the germline V gene, CDR1 is SGDLS and CDR2 is YYNGEE. This CDR3 is 12 amino acids long. V was clipped by 3 bases and J by 4 bases, with 6 bases between them. DNA of the CDR3: TGTGCCAGCAGCGCGTCGTCAGATACGCAGTATTTT. Amino acid sequence: CASSASSDTQYF.

The J gene is TRBJ1-1, the V gene TRBV25-1; D may be TRBD1 (5 bases). This CDR3 spans 16 amino acids. V lost 4 bases and J 2 bases, leaving 17 bases between the germline ends. Germline V lookup: CDR1 MGHDK, CDR2 SYGVNS. The chain's CDR3 is CASSAPPGGGNTEAFF. For the CDR3, the DNA is TGTGCCAGCAGTGCTCCCCCCGGGGGAGGCAACACTGAAGCTTTCTTT. The entire variable domain, with the rest obtained from reference TRBV25-1 and TRBJ1-1, is as follows: EADIYQTPRYLVIGTGKKITLECSQTMGHDKMYWYQQDPGMELHLIHYSYGVNSTEKGDLSSESTVSRIRTEHFPLTLESARPSHTSQYLCASSAPPGGGNTEAFFGQGTRLTVV.

The chain is built from TRBV4-1 and TRBJ2-1; perhaps TRBD2 as D (6 bases). Looked up from germline, CDR1 is MGHRA and CDR2 is YSYEKL. This CDR3 comprises 15 residues. V lost 1 base to trimming and J lost 9 bases, with 16 bases between them. As DNA, the CDR3 is TGCGCCAGCAGCCAAGTTGATCGGCTGCGGGGTGAGCAGTTCTTC. It codes for CASSQVDRLRGEQFF.

The V and J genes are TRBV18 and TRBJ1-5, with a possible D match to TRBD1 (6 bases). V lost 5 bases, J lost 7 bases, and 12 bases lay in between. CDR3 length: 13 residues. CDR1 KGHSH and CDR2 LQKENI come from the germline V gene. The CDR3 bases are TGTGCCAGCTCAGACAGGTCGAAGCAGCCCCAGCATTTT. It is translated as CASSDRSKQPQHF.

As regards this clone: Other nucleotide sequences from this sample produce the same CDR3. The chain is built from TRBV13 and TRBJ2-3, with 9 positions matching TRBD1. V lost 5 bases, J lost 5 bases, and 2 bases stayed unmatched. Per germline, CDR1 PRHDT and CDR2 FYEKMQ (reference sequence). The CDR3 has 13 residues. The CDR3 DNA follows: TGTGCCAGCAGCCCGGACAGGGGAGATACGCAGTATTTT. It encodes CASSPDRGDTQYF.

A few counts support this clone. This chain connects TRBV5-1 to TRBJ2-5; 7 bases map to TRBD1. CDR3 length equals 14 residues. V shed 1 base, J shed 3 bases, and the junction held 3 bases outside the gene matches. Looked up from germline, CDR1 is SGHRS and CDR2 is YFSETQ. CDR3 protein: CASSLYTGEETQYF. CDR3 nucleotide sequence: TGCGCCAGCAGCTTGTACACAGGGGAAGAGACCCAGTACTTC.

In its sample, this clone was seen a few times. V is TRBV13 and J is TRBJ2-7, with 7 bases that match TRBD1. J gave up 5 bases and V 1 base, and 11 bases lay outside the gene matches. CDR3 length: 16 residues. CDR1 PRHDT and CDR2 FYEKMQ come from the germline V gene (reference sequence). The CDR3 region is CASSLAGTENYDEQYV. The CDR3 DNA is TGTGCCAGCAGCTTAGCAGGGACAGAGAATTACGACGAGCAGTACGTC.

The chain is built from TRBV7-3 and TRBJ2-1; 8 nucleotides line up with TRBD1. Germline V gene sequence: CDR1 SGHTA, CDR2 FQGTGA. CDR3 length equals 14 residues. With 2 bases clipped from V and 8 bases from J, the junction kept 5 bases outside the gene matches. The CDR3 here is CASSLGQGVYEQFF. The CDR3, as DNA: TGTGCCAGCAGCTTAGGACAGGGAGTCTATGAGCAGTTCTTC.